This T cell receptor beta chain was sequenced in a study of shared T cell receptors in the human thymus. CDR3 length: 14 amino acids. The V gene's germline CDR1 is MNHNS and CDR2 SASEGT. Trimming removed 8 bases at V and 7 bases at J, with 17 bases between. Generated by immunoSEQ multiplex PCR, the TCRdb table keeps only in-frame clones and is missing some. This table holds about 380,000 clones, 95% found once. V gene TRBV6-1 combines with J gene TRBJ1-4; D is unresolved. The receptor was derived from a human donor. Material for sequencing was thymocytes. The CDR3 region is CASRKGAGFEKLFF. CDR3 DNA: TGTGCCAGCCGAAAAGGAGCAGGTTTTGAAAAACTGTTTTTT.